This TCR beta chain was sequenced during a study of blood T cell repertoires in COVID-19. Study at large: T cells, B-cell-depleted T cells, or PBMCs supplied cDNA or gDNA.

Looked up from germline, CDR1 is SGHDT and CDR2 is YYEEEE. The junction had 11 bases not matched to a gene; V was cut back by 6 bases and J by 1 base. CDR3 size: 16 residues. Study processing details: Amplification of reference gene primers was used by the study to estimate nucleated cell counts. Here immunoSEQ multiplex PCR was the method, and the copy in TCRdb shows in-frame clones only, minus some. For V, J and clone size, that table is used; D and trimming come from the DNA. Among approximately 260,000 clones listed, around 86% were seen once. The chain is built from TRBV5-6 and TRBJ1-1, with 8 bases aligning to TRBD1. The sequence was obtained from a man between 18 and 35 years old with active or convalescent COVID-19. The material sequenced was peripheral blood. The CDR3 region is CASITTTGTGNTEAFF. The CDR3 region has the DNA TGTGCCAGCATCACTACGACCGGGACAGGGAACACTGAAGCTTTCTTT. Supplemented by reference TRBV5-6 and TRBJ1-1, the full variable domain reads DAGVTQSPTHLIKTRGQQVTLRCSPKSGHDTVSWYQQALGQGPQFIFQYYEEEERQRGNFPDRFSGHQFPNYSSELNVNALLLGDSALYLCASITTTGTGNTEAFFGQGTRLTVV.